Listed here is a single T cell receptor (beta chain). Its antigen is not known. Documented time point: week 23, last vaccination. Every vaccination contained 300 ug of the mutant IDH1 20-mer peptide and was paired with topical imiquimod. The data originate from a study of a mutant IDH1 vaccine in newly diagnosed glioma. Study in general: Eight vaccine doses were administered to patients at weeks 1, 3, 5, 7, 11, 15, 19 and 23. The start of vaccination came 4-6 weeks after radiotherapy alone, or with temozolomide cycles. Patients had received radiotherapy, temozolomide, or both previously, most receiving both.

Notes on the study in general: With respect to changes in top peripheral T cell clonotypes, pseudoprogression seemed unrelated.

Using immunoSEQ multiplex PCR, the repertoire was profiled, and TCRdb retains in-frame clones only, with some absent. The sample yields tens of thousands of clones, around 80% seen once. Germline CDR1 LNHDA, CDR2 SQIVND (reference sequence). The length of the CDR3 is 15 residues. With 10 bases clipped from V and 2 bases from J, the junction kept 13 bases outside the gene matches. The sample here was PBMCs, taken from a glioma patient whose treatment included an IDH1 peptide vaccine. The receptor comes from a woman in her forties with glioma. Some clones in this sample may be carry-over from other donors' samples. The V call is TRBV19, the J call TRBJ2-7; 8 nucleotides line up with TRBD1. The CDR3 protein is CATKKGQGPPYEQYF. In DNA form, the CDR3 reads TGTGCCACCAAAAAAGGACAGGGCCCCCCCTACGAGCAGTACTTC.